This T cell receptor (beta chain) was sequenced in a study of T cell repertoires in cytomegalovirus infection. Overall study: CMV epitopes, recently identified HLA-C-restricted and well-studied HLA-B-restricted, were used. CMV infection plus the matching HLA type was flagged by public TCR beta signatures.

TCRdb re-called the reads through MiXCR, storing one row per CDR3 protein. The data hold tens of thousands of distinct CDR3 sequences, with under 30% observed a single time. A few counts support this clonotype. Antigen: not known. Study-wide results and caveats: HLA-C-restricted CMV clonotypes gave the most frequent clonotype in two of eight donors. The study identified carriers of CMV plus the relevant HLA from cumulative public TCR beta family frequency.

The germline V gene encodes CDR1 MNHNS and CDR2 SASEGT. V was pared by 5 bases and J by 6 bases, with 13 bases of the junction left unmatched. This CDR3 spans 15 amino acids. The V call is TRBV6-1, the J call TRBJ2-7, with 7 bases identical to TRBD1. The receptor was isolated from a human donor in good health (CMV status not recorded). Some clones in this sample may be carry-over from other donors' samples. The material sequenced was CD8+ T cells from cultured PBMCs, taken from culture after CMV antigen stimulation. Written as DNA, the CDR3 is TGTGCCAGCAGTTCCCGCTGGCAGGGGGTTCGCGAGCAGTACTTC. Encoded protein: CASSSRWQGVREQYF.